The present entry profiles one T cell receptor beta chain with its context. Its antigen remains unidentified. Base qualities are missing; no much larger clone stands one base away. V is pruned by 5 bases and J by 5 bases, leaving 9 bases of the junction without a gene match. In the germline V gene (reference sequence), CDR1 corresponds to PRHDT and CDR2 to FYEKMQ. CDR3 length: 15 amino acids, cysteine to phenylalanine. Only the CDR3 DNA is retained, 45 bases long and in frame from the first base. To be included, a participant needed at least one PBMC sample from before ART initiation plus at least two post-ART samples. Every participant with HIV received treatment in the United States of America. Before DNA extraction, cryopreserved samples of roughly 0.95-10 million PBMC were thawed and washed. At the time of the earliest PBMC sample, participants with HIV were aged between about 20 and 60 years. PBMC samples from each participant spanned 1-4 timepoints before ART initiation and 2-8 timepoints after ART initiation, with a median of 7 samples. Serial HIV viral load, CD4+ T-cell count, ART history and demographic data were obtained for every participant. A Qiagen kit on a QIAcube was used to extract genomic DNA from unsorted PBMC, with samples processed in batches of 12.

The sample originates from a study of long-term antiretroviral therapy in people with HIV (dated by TCRdb to between 2022 and 2023). For the wider study: The earliest samples were collected approximately a decade before the 2015 WHO recommendation for immediate ART, a period when ART was typically delayed until CD4 counts fell. Test extractions of a monoclonal T-cell line alongside fewer than 40 polyclonal samples showed no cross-contamination during QIAcube processing. A retrospective serial study tested whether changes in peripheral blood TRB repertoire composition and diversity were associated with ART initiation and durable HIV suppression. About 35% of the 30 participants with HIV were female. A total of over 150 cryopreserved PBMC samples came from a few dozen adults with confirmed HIV infection and were collected serially over a mean of roughly six years (range 1-12). Overall study outcomes, separate from this receptor: Starting ART was linked to a significant rise in TRB diversity, yet even with long-term ART the diversity remained significantly lower than in transplant donor controls. Expanded TRB clones identified before ART initiation dominated the repertoire across all time points, though the dominance fluctuated and decreased in many PLHIV after ART. The samples were dated from about 2004 to 2018, and the ART regimens that were used may be less effective than current ART regimens. Inferences about post-ART repertoire changes are limited because no data were available on ART adherence, viral resistance or therapy changes. Narrower CDR3 length ranges were observed in HIV repertoires than in controls, and an antigen-experienced repertoire with only a slight naive shift after ART was suggested by the network structure. Because pre-ART samples had limited cell numbers, profiling was done on unsorted PBMC rather than on sorted CD4+ and CD8+ T cells. Owing to limited PBMC availability, only the TCR beta chain was sequenced, without alpha chain pairing.

The immunoSEQ hsTCRB v3.0 assay was used at survey level resolution to sequence the TRB variable region. A depth of about 40,000-55,000 T-cell genomes per sample was targeted for TRB sequencing. TRB libraries were pooled and sequenced on an Illumina MiSeq using a v3 150-cycle kit. In the source study's methods: Repertoire analysis was run in R within a reproducible Nextflow workflow that covered QC, data transformation and analysis. Custom analyses were implemented in LymphoSeq2, an R package for AIRR-Seq data exploration. Four samples yielding fewer than 5000 total TRB sequences were excluded, leaving about 190 analyzed HIV repertoires. Among the approximately 180 retained HIV repertoires, 55 to 65 were collected before ART initiation and 120 to 140 were collected after ART initiation. Each repertoire was downsampled to 5000 TRB nucleotide sequences, and summary statistics were averaged across 100 downsampling iterations. Only TRB sequences with CDR3 regions of at least seven amino acids were retained for analysis. Two measures captured diversity: a Shannon entropy-derived clonality score and the Gini coefficient. In the repertoire networks, any two of the top 5000 CDR3 amino acid sequences were connected whenever the two sequences differed by an edit distance of one. For TRB CDR3 amino acid sequences, antigen specificity groups and MHC restriction were predicted with GLIPH2. To flag known CMV, EBV, HIV or tissue antigen associations, CDR3 amino acid sequences were matched against VDJdb and McPAS-TCR. Pre-ART, post-ART and control groups were compared with Wilcoxon signed-rank tests and Holm-Bonferroni correction. Imported from immuneACCESS, the table was reduced by TCRdb to in-frame sequences with V and J called. These copies leave out some clones; in studies compared against another copy, an unresolved V gene accounts for under half, and the cause of the remainder is not known. V, J and clone size reflect that table, while D and trimming were determined from the DNA. In this sample the table shows about 19,000 clones, 87% of which occur a single time. The leading ten clones occupy under 5% of the sample.

The specimen comprised unsorted PBMCs, sampled 2.1 years after starting antiretroviral therapy. This clonotype was obtained from a man younger than 30 with HIV. The sequence joins TRBV13 to TRBJ2-5; 9 central nucleotides agree with TRBD1. The DNA sequence reads TGTGCCAGCAGCCTAACAGGGGGCTTCTCCGAGACCCAGTACTTC. This encodes CASSLTGGFSETQYF.